The clone carrying this T cell receptor beta chain was detected once. Its antigen is currently unknown. This entry comes from a study of graft-versus-host responses after intestinal transplantation. For the study at large: Tacrolimus plus steroids were given to all recipients for about 3 years, preceded by anti-thymocyte globulin induction.

V shed 0 bases, J shed 7 bases, and the junction held 9 bases outside the gene matches. Looked up from germline, CDR1 is MNHEY and CDR2 is SMNVEV (reference sequence). The CDR3 covers 17 residues. Whole-study results and caveats: Graft-versus-host to host-versus-graft clonal ratios in allografts were high in patients with graft-donor T cell macrochimerism. GvH clones occurred in recipient marrow; some first appeared in ileum or blood. Declining HvG levels early post-transplant were linked to peak circulating GvH clone levels.

Clones were read by immunoSEQ multiplex PCR, and TCRdb kept only the in-frame ones, dropping some. The sample yields tens of thousands of clones, around 96% seen once. Here the sequenced sample was unstimulated CD8+ T cells sorted from spleen or lymph node cells, taken before transplant. The gene calls are TRBV27 and TRBJ2-2; TRBD2 matches at 9 bases. This receptor was identified in a human donor who was the organ donor for an intestinal transplant. The CDR3 bases are TGTGCCAGCAGTTTATCCCTTGCGGGGGGGTTTCTCGGGGAGCTGTTTTTT. Amino acids: CASSLSLAGGFLGELFF.